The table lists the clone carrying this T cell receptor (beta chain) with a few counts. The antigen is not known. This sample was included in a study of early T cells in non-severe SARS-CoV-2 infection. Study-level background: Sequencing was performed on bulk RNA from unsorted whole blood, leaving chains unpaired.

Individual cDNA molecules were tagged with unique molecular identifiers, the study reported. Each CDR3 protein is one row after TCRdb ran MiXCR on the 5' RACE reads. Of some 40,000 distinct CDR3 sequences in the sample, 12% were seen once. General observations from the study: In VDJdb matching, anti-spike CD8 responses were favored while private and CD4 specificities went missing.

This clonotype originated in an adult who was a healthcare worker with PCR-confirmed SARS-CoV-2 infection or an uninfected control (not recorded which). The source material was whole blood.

The CDR3 DNA is TGCAGCGTCTCGCTACCACAAGGACTAGCCGGGGCCAACGTCCTGACTTTC. Protein sequence: CSVSLPQGLAGANVLTF. V and J are TRBV29-1 and TRBJ2-6, with 8 bases fitting TRBD2. The CDR3 sequence is 17 residues long. Unmatched junction bases numbered 14, after V lost 6 bases and J lost 4 bases. Looked up from germline, CDR1 is SQVTM and CDR2 is ANQGSEA.